This TCR beta chain was recorded in a study of cytomegalovirus exposure and HLA in healthy donors (dated by TCRdb to 2017 to 2019). Regarding the study in general: An earlier analysis of 587 of the donors reported about 300 Gb of sequence data and around 100 million unique TCR beta sequences obtained from 180 million or so T cells. A few DR-DQ haplotypes were handled as single units for association and clustering because linkage in the cohort was strong. The study aimed to test whether signatures of past pathogen exposure could be identified by cataloging public T cell receptors. All discovery cohort repertoires had been generated on a single sequencing platform. Across approximately 420 genotyped donors of the cohort, an average of about 240,000 unique TCR beta nucleotide sequences per donor were sequenced, and roughly a sixth of those sequences were non-productive. A later analysis re-examined previously published TCR beta repertoires from several hundred donors and added high-resolution HLA genotyping to investigate patterns of TCR occurrence. Rather than drawing on any new phenotypic data, the later analysis identified candidate immune exposures from TCR beta sequences and the way those sequences occurred across donors. An early release covering more than 500 HLA-typed donors comprised 250 to 350 gigabases of sequencing data and approximately 85 million unique TCR sequences. Class I and class II HLA loci were covered by the typing at four-digit resolution. Donor age, sex, ethnicity and CMV serostatus were compiled alongside the repertoire data. To predict cytomegalovirus infection status, the study brought together high-throughput TCR immunosequencing, statistical association of individual TCRs with disease status, and machine learning. The genetic ancestry cluster associated with self-reported Caucasian donors included 81% of the 398 genotyped donors. A later genetic analysis took genome-wide SNP genotypes for about three fifths of the 666 donors and used that subset as a discovery cohort. To decide whether each TCR beta V gene segment behaved as functional or pseudogenic, an earlier analysis of some 600 of the donors relied on high-throughput TCR beta sequencing. Typing coverage differed by locus: A, B, C, DRB1 and DQB1 were typed in roughly 629-630 donors, DQA1 in 522, DPA1 in around 610, and DPB1 in 400 to 480. The study profiled the T cell repertoires of some 610 subjects by immunosequencing and related them to cytomegalovirus serostatus. Along with the roughly 710-subject first cohort, a separate validation cohort of over a hundred different subjects was used. Study-level results and caveats: Most TCR sequences were seen in very few donors, while some public TCRs were found in many individuals. Roughly uniform sequencing depth across donors was assumed in presence/absence analyses, although this assumption may not hold. According to a later analysis, parvovirus B19, influenza, CMV and Epstein-Barr virus appeared linked to several top co-occurrence clusters. Assigning TCR associations to individual alleles was difficult when HLA alleles, especially DR and DQ, strongly co-occurred. In this cohort, only TCR beta chains were sequenced, and detectable features were limited by the absence of alpha or paired-chain data. The classifier was reported to diagnose cytomegalovirus status with high specificity and sensitivity in both the original and validation cohorts. The study listed 164 TCR beta chains as associated with cytomegalovirus. A later analysis found that most CMV-associated TCR beta chains appeared HLA-restricted, with HLA associations seemingly driven largely by CMV exposure. HLA typing was unavailable for some donors at each locus, so association tests used only the typed subset. Immune exposure information for the cohort was limited to CMV serostatus. V-gene and J-gene trimming of TCR beta chains was associated with a missense DCLRE1C variant in a later genetic analysis, and the association was replicated in an independent cohort. The sequencing pipeline was judged likely to have produced a cluster of highly shared sequence variants as a technical artifact. A later genetic analysis reported fewer N-insertions in productive TCRs among donors in an Asian-associated ancestry cluster than the roughly 720-donor mean. In a later analysis, around 17,000 TCR beta sequences were associated with specific HLA alleles at a false discovery rate of 0.05. A further reported finding was that TCR beta sequences accurately predicted the HLA-A and HLA-B alleles for most subjects in the first cohort. In a later analysis, the rate of TCR association differed among HLA loci, with DRB1 alleles having the most associated TCRs and HLA-C alleles having the fewest. Some IMGT-functional V segments, including TRBV6-2 and TRBV6-3, could not be told apart with the 87-base-pair reads, so those segments were excluded. The authors suggested that the approach could potentially be generalized to other disease states and immunological phenotypes. Because counts were too low, roughly 18 rarely observed V segments, including chromosome 9 orphons, were left out of the earlier analysis of about 620 of the donors. In an earlier analysis of 500 to 650 of the donors, most TCR beta V segments appeared in productive rearrangements about 87% or about 30% of the time, broadly matching IMGT annotations. Linkage disequilibrium might explain the correlated functional status among segregating V segments, but an unknown experimental factor could not be ruled out. A later analysis found that HLA-associated TCR beta chains were more clonally expanded and had lower generation probabilities than equally common non-associated chains. A few of the identified cytomegalovirus-associated TCR beta chains were confirmed in vitro to be specific for cytomegalovirus antigens.

Receptors were amplified or captured by the immunoSEQ multiplex PCR assay. A mixture of 60 forward primers for TCR Vbeta segments and 13 reverse primers for TCR Jbeta segments was used in the multiplex PCR. A multiplex PCR assay on genomic DNA amplified the CDR3 region of rearranged TCR beta genes. Amplified TCR beta libraries were sequenced as 87-base-pair reads on the Illumina HiSeq System. On the authors' methods: A later analysis tallied 80 million to 95 million unique TCR beta chains across the 666 repertoires, and about 12 million of those chains were shared by two or more donors. Raw reads were error-corrected and collapsed into unique sequences by a nearest-neighbor algorithm in which closely related sequences were merged to remove PCR and sequencing errors. Alignment of CDR3 sequences to IMGT reference sequences was used to assign V, D and J gene segments. For a sequence to be retained, at least a six-nucleotide match to both a V gene segment and a J gene segment was required. Rearrangements were classified as productive when the CDR3 lacked stop codons and remained in frame with V and J, and all other rearrangements were classified as non-productive. Following IMGT convention, CDR3 was defined as the stretch from the second conserved V-encoded cysteine to the conserved J-encoded phenylalanine. In an earlier analysis of more than 550 of the donors, sequences lacking an unambiguous match to a single V gene segment were excluded. An earlier analysis of under 750 of the donors called V segments functional above 56.7% productive rearrangements and segregating when the between-donor standard deviation exceeded 5%. A statistical classification framework was developed to diagnose cytomegalovirus status using the catalog of TCR beta chain sequences. In a later analysis, V and J genes were assigned by comparing TCR nucleotide sequences against IMGT/GENE-DB human TR gene sequences. The TCRdist pipeline was used in a later analysis to assign CDR3 sequences and most-parsimonious VDJ recombination scenarios. A later analysis defined each TCR beta chain by its CDR3 amino acid sequence plus V-gene family, and excluded reads lacking a unique V-gene family. In a later analysis, fewer than 600 highly shared, low-generation-probability nucleotide sequences were removed to address suspected cross-contamination and a sequencing artifact. For each public chain, a later analysis derived a clonal expansion index from normalized ranks of inferred template counts within each repertoire. In a later analysis, generation probabilities were computed using a VDJ recombination model fitted to out-of-frame rearrangements, and the results were checked against IGoR. A later analysis scored TCR-TCR, TCR-HLA and TCR-CMV co-occurrence with hypergeometric tests, applying a repertoire-size bias correction to TCR pairs. False discovery rates were estimated in a later analysis by permuting HLA or CMV assignments 20 times. In a later analysis, co-occurring TCRs were grouped using DBSCAN, and TCRdist sequence similarity was added for clustering within HLA-allele-positive subsets. Co-occurrence clustering excluded repertoires with fewer than 30,000 or more than 120,000 public chains, plus five with anomalous nucleotide sharing. TCRdb provides this immuneACCESS table in a form limited to in-frame rearrangements. Some clones are lacking; in checked studies, under half of them reflect an unresolved V gene, and why the rest are absent is not known. The V and J calls and clone size were taken over from that table, and D and trimming were inferred from the DNA. The sample profile shows 150,000 to 200,000 clones; 75% to 85% of them were found once. About 1.9% of the sample is taken by the ten largest.

The cohort comprised several hundred healthy bone marrow donors. Cohort members were all nominally healthy when sampled, although unrecorded immune exposures were likely present. The donor was CMV seronegative and belonged to the group of 380 or so seronegative cohort members. A peripheral blood sample was collected from each donor, and TCR beta sequencing was performed on peripheral blood mononuclear cells. Genomic DNA was extracted from the blood cell samples with the Qiagen DNeasy Blood Extraction Kit. Sequences SGHRS (CDR1) and YFSETQ (CDR2) are obtained from the germline V gene. The junction carries 11 bases between V and J, which are trimmed by 5 bases and 5 bases respectively. From the cysteine up to the phenylalanine, the CDR3 has a length of 14 residues. The read is trimmed to its CDR3 DNA, 42 bases read in frame from base 1. About this clone itself: Its antigen is currently not known. Base-call qualities are not available, and no considerably larger clone is one nucleotide away.

Sample: PBMCs. The receptor was isolated from a woman aged 18-30 years in good health and CMV-seronegative. The sequence is built from TRBV5-1 and TRBJ1-6; a weak D assignment points to TRBD1 (6 bases agree). The DNA is TGCGCCAGCAGGTCGGGACATAATAATTCACCCCTCCACTTT. Translation gives CASRSGHNNSPLHF.